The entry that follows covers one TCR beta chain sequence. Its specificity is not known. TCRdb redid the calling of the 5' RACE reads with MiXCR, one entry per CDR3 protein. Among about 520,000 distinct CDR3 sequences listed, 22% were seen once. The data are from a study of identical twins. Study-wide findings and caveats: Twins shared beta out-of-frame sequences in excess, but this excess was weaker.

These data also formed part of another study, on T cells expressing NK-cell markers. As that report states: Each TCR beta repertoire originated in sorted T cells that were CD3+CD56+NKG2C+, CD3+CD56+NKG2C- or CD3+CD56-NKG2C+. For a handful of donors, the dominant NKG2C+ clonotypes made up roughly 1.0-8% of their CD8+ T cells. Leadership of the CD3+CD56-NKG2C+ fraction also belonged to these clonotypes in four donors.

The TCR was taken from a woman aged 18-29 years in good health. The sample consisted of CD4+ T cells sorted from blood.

The CDR3 region is CASSKQQGDTQYF. CDR3 sequence (DNA): TGCGCCAGCAGCAAACAGCAGGGGGATACGCAGTATTTT. The chain is built from TRBV5-1 and TRBJ2-3; TRBD1 might be the D (6 bases). The CDR3 sequence is 13 residues long. V was shortened by 4 bases and J by 6 bases, with 12 bases between the two germline ends. Germline CDR1 and CDR2: SGHRS and YFSETQ. Full variable domain (missing parts from reference TRBV5-1 and TRBJ2-3): KAGVTQTPRYLIKTRGQQVTLSCSPISGHRSVSWYQQTPGQGLQFLFEYFSETQRNKGNFPGRFSGRQFSNSRSEMNVSTLELGDSALYLCASSKQQGDTQYFGPGTRLTVL.